Listed here are 30 T cell receptor beta chains from one sample, sequenced in a study of cytotoxic CD8 clonotypes in ibrutinib-treated CLL. TCRdb's table, derived via immunoSEQ multiplex PCR, lists solely in-frame clones and lacks some. The table has about 160,000 clones, about four fifths seen once. This specimen consisted of PBMCs, obtained after 24 months of ibrutinib treatment. Every receptor here comes from a human donor with chronic lymphocytic leukemia.

J is TRBJ2-1 and V is TRBV27, with TRBD1 identical over 9 bases. The CDR3 is made up of 14 amino acids. The ends lost 3 bases at V and 12 bases at J; junction bases unmatched: 9. CDR1 and CDR2 from the germline V gene are MNHEY and SMNVEV (reference sequence). The CDR3 region is CASSFIPGQGTQFF. In DNA form, the CDR3 reads TGTGCCAGCAGTTTTATCCCCGGACAGGGGACGCAGTTCTTC.

The table lists this clone with a count of one. The chain links TRBV9 to TRBJ1-2; tentatively, D is TRBD1 (5 bases). The CDR3 consists of 14 residues. V was shortened by 2 bases and J by 0 bases, with 8 bases between the two germline ends. Germline lookup yields CDR1 SGDLS and CDR2 YYNGEE. The CDR3 here is CASSVGGSNYGYTF. CDR3 nucleotide sequence: TGTGCCAGCAGCGTGGGGGGTTCTAACTATGGCTACACCTTC.

The gene calls are TRBV4-2 and TRBJ2-5; 10 bases map to TRBD2. The CDR3 is 16 residues long. The junction had 4 bases not matched to a gene; V was cut back by 1 base and J by 2 bases. Per germline, CDR1 LGHNA and CDR2 YNFKEQ. The CDR3 region has the DNA TGTGCCAGCAGCCAAGGAACTAGCGGGGCACAAGAGACCCAGTACTTC. Amino acid sequence: CASSQGTSGAQETQYF.

This clone was detected a few times. This sequence joins TRBV29-1 and TRBJ1-2; 8 nucleotides match TRBD1. This CDR3 has 13 residues. Germline lookup yields CDR1 SQVTM and CDR2 ANQGSEA. V gave up 5 bases and J gave up 8 bases; unmatched junction bases: 10. CDR3 coding DNA: TGCAGCGTTTCGTTACGGACAGGGAACGGCTACACCTTC. This encodes CSVSLRTGNGYTF. The full variable domain, its missing parts supplied by reference TRBV29-1 and TRBJ1-2, is SAVISQKPSRDICQRGTSLTIQCQVDSQVTMMFWYRQQPGQSLTLIATANQGSEATYESGFVIDKFPISRPNLTFSTLTVSNMSPEDSSIYLCSVSLRTGNGYTFGSGTRLTVV.

This clone turned up a few times. The chain couples TRBV5-8 to TRBJ1-1; D unclear. The CDR3 has 12 amino acids. In germline, CDR1 is SGHTS, CDR2 YDEGEE. V shed 2 bases and J shed 6 bases, with 8 bases lying between them. The CDR3 spells CASSFWFSEAFF. CDR3 nucleotide sequence: TGTGCCAGCAGCTTTTGGTTCTCTGAAGCTTTCTTT.

The chain employs TRBV7-9 and TRBJ2-3; 7 positions agree with TRBD1. V trimming: 2 bases; J trimming: 9 bases; junction bases outside the gene matches: 5. There are 13 residues in the CDR3. Per the germline V gene, CDR1 is SEHNR and CDR2 is FQNEAQ (reference sequence). For the CDR3, the DNA is TGTGCCAGCAGCTTACCCGACAGGGCGACGCAGTATTTT. This codes for CASSLPDRATQYF.

This chain connects TRBV27 to TRBJ2-1, with 13 bases that match TRBD2. Losses at the gene ends were 3 bases for V and 0 bases for J; bases not matched to a gene: 2. Germline V CDR1 and CDR2: MNHEY, SMNVEV (reference sequence). The CDR3 runs 17 residues. CDR3 bases: TGTGCCAGCAGTTTTGGGACTAGCGGGAACTCCTACAATGAGCAGTTCTTC. As protein: CASSFGTSGNSYNEQFF.

To note about this clone: A clone one base away is much larger, so this may be a read error. Other DNA sequences within the sample encode an identical CDR3. The rearrangement joins TRBV7-2 to TRBJ1-5, with 8 bases matching TRBD1. The CDR3 extends over 14 amino acids. Germline CDR1 reads SGHTA; CDR2 reads FQGNSA. The junction had 2 bases not matched to a gene; V was cut back by 5 bases and J by 2 bases. The chain's CDR3 is CASSQGQGNQPQHF. The CDR3 DNA reads as TGTGCCAGCAGCCAGGGACAGGGCAATCAGCCCCAGCATTTT.

The chain couples TRBV10-1 to TRBJ1-1, with D unclear. This CDR3 comprises 14 residues. In germline, CDR1 is WNHNN, CDR2 SYGVQD (reference sequence). V was pared by 4 bases and J by 1 base, with 10 bases between. The CDR3, as DNA: TGCGCCAGCAGTGCCCGGGCGGGGAACACTGAAGCTTTCTTT. It translates to CASSARAGNTEAFF.

This clone was seen only once. The chain is built from TRBV29-1 and TRBJ2-7, with D possibly TRBD2 on 6 matching bases. This CDR3 is 13 amino acids long. Trimming pared 2 bases from V and 4 bases from J, leaving 12 bases between. Germline V gene data show CDR1 as SQVTM and CDR2 as ANQGSEA. CDR3 nucleotides: TGCAGCGTTGAAATGGGAGGTTCGTACGAGCAGTACTTC. This codes for CSVEMGGSYEQYF.

This clone was seen just once. The chain uses TRBV5-1 and TRBJ2-5; D perhaps matches TRBD1 (6 bases). The V end was cut by 5 bases, the J end by 4 bases, with 12 bases between. Germline CDR1 SGHRS, CDR2 YFSETQ. The CDR3 is 13 residues long. The CDR3 bases are TGCGCCAGCAGTAAGGGGGACGGAGAGACCCAGTACTTC. It yields the protein CASSKGDGETQYF.

This clone has a single count. The J gene is TRBJ1-3, the V gene TRBV7-2; D gene unclear. V was clipped by 3 bases and J by 0 bases, with 6 bases between them. There are 14 residues in the CDR3. The germline V gene encodes CDR1 SGHTA and CDR2 FQGNSA. This CDR3 is CASSLGNSGNTIYF. DNA of the CDR3: TGTGCCAGCAGCTTGGGGAACTCTGGAAACACCATATATTTT. The full variable domain, rest sourced from reference TRBV7-2 and TRBJ1-3, is GAGVSQSPSNKVTEKGKDVELRCDPISGHTALYWYRQSLGQGLEFLIYFQGNSAPDKSGLPSDRFSAERTGGSVSTLTIQRTQQEDSAVYLCASSLGNSGNTIYFGEGSWLTVV.

This chain connects TRBV28 to TRBJ2-3; 9 bases line up with TRBD1. The ends lost 3 bases at V and 2 bases at J; junction bases unmatched: 21. CDR1 is MDHEN and CDR2 is SYDVKM in the germline V gene. The CDR3 has 21 residues. The CDR3 spells CASSFDQTILTTGGDTDTQYF. The CDR3 DNA sequence: TGTGCCAGCAGTTTCGACCAGACCATTCTCACGACAGGGGGTGACACAGATACGCAGTATTTT.

The CDR3 DNA follows: TGTGCTAGTGGTTTGGTACTTAGCGGGAGGGCCTTTAATGAGCAGTTCTTC. Translation gives CASGLVLSGRAFNEQFF. The chain joins TRBV12-5 to TRBJ2-1; 11 bases are a match to TRBD2. V trimming: 0 bases; J trimming: 7 bases; junction bases outside the gene matches: 8. This CDR3 region has 17 residues. Germline V CDR1 and CDR2: LGHNT, FRNRAP.

The V call is TRBV5-5, the J call TRBJ2-7; 9 bases align to TRBD1. The CDR3 is 14 residues long. J gave up 5 bases and V 3 bases, and 6 bases lay outside the gene matches. CDR1 SGHKS and CDR2 YYEKEE come from the germline V gene (reference sequence). CDR3 nucleotide sequence: TGTGCCAGCAGCTGGACAGGGGTCCACCACGAGCAGTACTTC. Its protein product is CASSWTGVHHEQYF.

The rearrangement links TRBV19 to TRBJ1-1; maybe TRBD1 (5 bases). Germline values: CDR1 LNHDA, CDR2 SQIVND (reference sequence). This CDR3 is built from 15 residues. The V gene lost 7 bases and the J gene lost 0 bases, with 15 bases spanning the gap. The CDR3 loop reads CASTNPGLMNTEAFF. CDR3 coding DNA: TGTGCCAGTACCAACCCAGGGCTAATGAACACTGAAGCTTTCTTT. The variable domain in full, completed from reference TRBV19 and TRBJ1-1, reads DGGITQSPKYLFRKEGQNVTLSCEQNLNHDAMYWYRQDPGQGLRLIYYSQIVNDFQKGDIAEGYSVSREKKESFPLTVTSAQKNPTAFYLCASTNPGLMNTEAFFGQGTRLTVV.

V usage is TRBV19 and J usage is TRBJ2-2; 12 positions agree with TRBD2. V gave up 7 bases and J gave up 3 bases; unmatched junction bases: 18. Germline CDR1 is LNHDA and CDR2 is SQIVND (reference sequence). This CDR3 has 20 residues. CDR3 DNA: TGTGCCAGTATCTTGACTAGCGGGGGTCTTCTTAGGGCGGACACCGGGGAGCTGTTTTTT. Protein sequence: CASILTSGGLLRADTGELFF.

This clone was seen many times. The V and J genes are TRBV11-2 and TRBJ2-7; a weak D match, TRBD1 (5 bases). Germline CDR1 SGHAT, CDR2 FQNNGV. The V gene lost 5 bases and the J gene lost 6 bases, with 14 bases spanning the gap. The CDR3 is 13 amino acids. The CDR3 region has the DNA TGTGCCAGCAGCCCCCGCCTGGGGCTCGAGCAGTACTTC. It encodes CASSPRLGLEQYF.

The rearrangement joins TRBV9 to TRBJ1-1; unclear D gene. V lost 4 bases and J lost 1, with 8 bases in between. The germline V gene encodes CDR1 SGDLS and CDR2 YYNGEE. The CDR3 runs to 13 residues. CDR3 nucleotide sequence: TGTGCCAGCAGCCCTAGACAGAACACTGAAGCTTTCTTT. Residues: CASSPRQNTEAFF.

V usage is TRBV11-2 and J usage is TRBJ1-1; the D gene is possibly TRBD1 (6 bases). CDR3 length: 14 amino acids. Germline V gives CDR1 SGHAT, CDR2 FQNNGV. V lost 1 base, J lost 5 bases, and 11 bases lay in between. The chain's CDR3 is CASSLGGARTEAFF. The CDR3 coding sequence is TGTGCCAGCAGCTTAGGGGGGGCGCGGACTGAAGCTTTCTTT.

This chain connects TRBV13 to TRBJ2-1, with D possibly called TRBD1 or TRBD2 (6 bases each). This CDR3 is 14 amino acids long. CDR1 and CDR2 from the germline V gene are PRHDT and FYEKMQ (reference sequence). V was clipped by 2 bases and J by 6 bases, with 11 bases between them. CDR3 in DNA: TGTGCCAGCAGCTTATTGGGGGGCCGCAATGAGCAGTTCTTC. Translating it yields CASSLLGGRNEQFF.

This sequence joins TRBV7-2 and TRBJ2-7; 10 bases fit TRBD1. The germline V gene encodes CDR1 SGHTA and CDR2 FQGNSA. V was clipped by 6 bases and J by 3 bases; unmatched bases: 8. CDR3 length: 15 amino acids. Here the CDR3 DNA reads TGTGCCAGCAGGTTTCCGGGACAGGGGAACTACGAGCAGTACTTC. Translation gives CASRFPGQGNYEQYF.

DNA for the CDR3: TGTGCCTGGAGACAGCGCACAGATACGCAGTATTTT. Protein: CAWRQRTDTQYF. The chain has TRBV30 and TRBJ2-3; no clear D. Germline V gene sequence: CDR1 GTSNPN, CDR2 SVGIG (reference sequence). Trimming cost V 3 bases and J 1 base, with 5 bases left between them. The CDR3 loop spans 12 amino acids.

The chain employs TRBV9 and TRBJ1-4, with D unresolved. This CDR3 spans 14 amino acids. Germline lookup yields CDR1 SGDLS and CDR2 YYNGEE. Trimming took 2 bases from V and 8 from J, leaving 13 bases between them. CDR3 sequence reads: CASSVEVINEKLFF. For the CDR3, the DNA is TGTGCCAGCAGCGTGGAAGTTATCAACGAAAAACTGTTTTTT.

V usage is TRBV7-3 and J usage is TRBJ2-1; 11 nucleotides line up with TRBD2. The CDR3 covers 16 residues. The germline V gene has CDR1 SGHTA and CDR2 FQGTGA. J lost 6 bases, V lost 4 bases, and 8 bases had no gene match. The CDR3 loop reads CASSSGGSGRVNEQFF. CDR3 sequence (DNA): TGTGCCAGCAGCTCCGGTGGTAGCGGGAGGGTCAATGAGCAGTTCTTC.

The chain carries TRBV2 and TRBJ2-7; TRBD2 might be the D (6 bases). V lost 7 bases and J 6 bases, leaving 19 bases between the germline ends. Germline lookup yields CDR1 SNHLY and CDR2 FYNNEI. CDR3 size: 14 residues. This CDR3 reads CASMSEGWGGEQYF. The DNA of the CDR3 is TGTGCCAGCATGTCCGAGGGGTGGGGAGGCGAGCAGTACTTC.

The chain carries TRBV21-1 and TRBJ1-6. TRBV21-1 is noted as a pseudogene. There are 15 residues in the CDR3. For the CDR3, the DNA is TGTGCCAGCAGCGGCGGGGTTTCCTATAATTCACCCCTCCACTTT. Translating it yields CASSGGVSYNSPLHF.

The chain employs TRBV2 and TRBJ1-1, with D possibly TRBD1 on 5 matching bases. The CDR3 covers 17 residues. V was trimmed by 1 base and J by 0 bases, leaving 15 bases between them. Germline CDR1 is SNHLY and CDR2 is FYNNEI. CDR3 nucleotide sequence: TGTGCCAGCAGTGAAGTTTTGCCAGGGTTTATGAACACTGAAGCTTTCTTT. It translates to CASSEVLPGFMNTEAFF.

This clone was seen just once. The rearrangement joins TRBV7-8 to TRBJ1-2; D is unresolved. With 1 base removed from V and 5 bases from J, the gap between germline ends came to 11 bases. In germline, CDR1 is SGHVS, CDR2 FQNEAQ. The CDR3 spans 14 residues. The CDR3 loop reads CASSLVGGSYGYTF. In DNA, the CDR3 is TGTGCCAGCAGCTTAGTAGGCGGCAGTTATGGCTACACCTTC. The full variable domain, with the rest looked up from reference TRBV7-8 and TRBJ1-2, is GAGVSQSPRYKVAKRGQDVALRCDPISGHVSLFWYQQALGQGPEFLTYFQNEAQLDKSGLPSDRFFAERPEGSVSTLKIQRTQQEDSAVYLCASSLVGGSYGYTFGSGTRLTVV.

The rearrangement links TRBV7-2 to TRBJ2-1; 8 bases fit TRBD2. This CDR3 has 14 amino acids. The germline V gene encodes CDR1 SGHTA and CDR2 FQGNSA. J gave up 9 bases and V 1 base, and 5 bases lay outside the gene matches. The CDR3 loop is CASSLGTSWGEQFF. DNA of the CDR3: TGTGCCAGCAGCTTAGGGACTAGCTGGGGTGAGCAGTTCTTC.